This T cell receptor (beta chain) was sequenced in a study of T cell responses to AZD1222 COVID-19 vaccine. Notes on the study in general: Females outnumbered males among donors, who were mostly white British; clonal diversity was possibly underestimated. Spike-specific TCR breadth rose after two AZD1222 doses, and depth rose as well.

The CDR3 has 15 residues. The ends were cut back, 0 bases at V and 5 bases at J, with 11 bases in the middle. The germline V gene has CDR1 MNHNS and CDR2 SASEGT. Clones were read by immunoSEQ multiplex PCR, and TCRdb kept only the in-frame ones, dropping some. The sample includes some 150,000 clones, about 91% of them seen just once. Concerning this clone: The target antigen is unknown.

This sequence was found in an adult in good health. This chain links TRBV6-1 with TRBJ1-3, with D uncertain. This sample comprised peripheral blood, obtained on day 0 of AZD1222 vaccination. CDR3 DNA sequence: TGTGCCAGCAGTGAAGCGCTTCCGGGGAGAAACACCATATATTTT. Amino acid sequence: CASSEALPGRNTIYF.